The clone carrying this T cell receptor beta chain appeared a single time. The CDR3 extends over 15 amino acids. Germline V gene sequence: CDR1 SEHNR, CDR2 FQNEAQ (reference sequence). Trimming pared 4 bases from V and 0 bases from J, leaving 12 bases between. This entry comes from a study of blood T cell repertoires in COVID-19. Study details: COVID-19 samples from acute and convalescent phases originated in the United States, Italy and Spain. T cells, B-cell-depleted T cells, or PBMCs provided the cDNA or gDNA that served as material.

Generated by immunoSEQ multiplex PCR, the TCRdb table keeps only in-frame clones and is missing some. The sample lists some 350,000 clones; more than 75% were seen once. Seattle's enrolled individuals joined amid active infection and were then monitored longitudinally. The chain links TRBV7-9 to TRBJ1-2; weak D call: TRBD1 (6 bases). The sample taken for sequencing was peripheral blood. The source of this sequence is a woman aged 45-60 years with COVID-19, enrolled during active disease. In nucleotides, the CDR3 is TGTGCCAGCAGCTCTTGGACAGATACTAACTATGGCTACACCTTC. This sequence encodes CASSSWTDTNYGYTF.